The rows below give T cell receptor beta chains drawn from one sample of a study of blood T cells in healthy people across ages. In TCRdb, the 5' RACE reads were re-called with MiXCR into one record per CDR3 protein. The profile shows hundreds of thousands of distinct CDR3 sequences, under 80% of them singletons. Sequencing was done on a sample of blood. The receptors were sampled from a man aged 30 to 45 in good health. The CDR3 runs from the conserved cysteine through the conserved F or W. The D gene is left open where the match is weak. Only some rows state a clone size, as once, few, many or a class for expanded clones.

j_call	clone_size	d_call	v_call	cdr3_nt	cdr3_aa
TRBJ1-1	NA	NA	TRBV29-1	TGCAGCGTTGAATTGGGGGGCAGGGAAGCTTTCTTT	CSVELGGREAFF
TRBJ2-5	NA	TRBD1	TRBV28	TGTGCCAGCAGTCCCACGACAGGGTCCCGAGGGACCCAGTACTTC	CASSPTTGSRGTQYF
TRBJ1-2	NA	NA	TRBV12-3/TRBV12-4	TGTGCCAGCAGAGAGGGAGGGTCTAACTATGGCTACACCTTC	CASREGGSNYGYTF
TRBJ1-2	NA	TRBD1	TRBV27	TGTGCCAGCAGTCTTTCTAGGGGGACAGGACCTTCTCGGAATGGCTACACCTTC	CASSLSRGTGPSRNGYTF
TRBJ2-7	NA	TRBD1	TRBV5-5	TGTGCCAGCAGCCCAAGACAGGGTCTGGGCCACGAGCAGTACTTC	CASSPRQGLGHEQYF
TRBJ1-4	NA	TRBD1	TRBV2	TGTGCCAGCAGTGTCGGCAGGGGGCAACGTGAAAAACTGTTTTTT	CASSVGRGQREKLFF
TRBJ2-5	NA	TRBD2	TRBV4-3	TGCGCCAGCAGCCGGGGACTAGCGGCCCAAGAGACCCAGTACTTC	CASSRGLAAQETQYF
TRBJ2-7	NA	NA	TRBV29-1	TGCAGCGTTGAAGATAGGACAGCGGGGATAAGCTACGAGCAGTACTTC	CSVEDRTAGISYEQYF
TRBJ2-3	NA	NA	TRBV6-6	TGTGCCAGCAGTCCACTTCTGTCCGCGGATGAAGCAGATACGCAGTATTTT	CASSPLLSADEADTQYF
TRBJ2-5	NA	NA	TRBV7-2	TGTGCCAGCAGCTTGGTTCAGGAAGAGACCCAGTACTTC	CASSLVQEETQYF
TRBJ1-1	NA	NA	TRBV5-1	TGCGCCAGCAGCTTGGACGCAGGGACCCCTGAAGCTTTCTTT	CASSLDAGTPEAFF
TRBJ2-7	few	TRBD1	TRBV6-1	TGTGCCAGCAGTTTTGTGACAGGGGATTCCTACGAGCAGTACTTC	CASSFVTGDSYEQYF
TRBJ2-3	NA	NA	TRBV2	TGTGCCAGCAGGGCTGAGGTCACAGATACGCAGTATTTT	CASRAEVTDTQYF
TRBJ1-5	NA	NA	TRBV29-1	TGCAGCGTTCAGGGTACATCCCCGCCCCAGCATTTT	CSVQGTSPPQHF
TRBJ1-1	few	NA	TRBV6-1	TGTGCCAGCAGTGAGAGTGGGGGGAGCCCGAACACTGAAGCTTTCTTT	CASSESGGSPNTEAFF
TRBJ2-7	once	NA	TRBV29-1	TGCAGCGTCAATAGAGAGGGGACCGAGCAGTACTTC	CSVNREGTEQYF
TRBJ2-1	NA	NA	TRBV14	TGTGCCAGCAGCCGCACCAACCAGGGTTTGAATGAGCAGTTCTTC	CASSRTNQGLNEQFF
TRBJ2-4	NA	NA	TRBV6-2/TRBV6-3	TGTGCCAGCAGACCAGGACAGATTAAAAACATTCAGTACTTC	CASRPGQIKNIQYF
TRBJ1-1	NA	NA	TRBV5-1	TGCGCCAGCAGACTCGACAGGTCGATTGGTGAAGCTTTCTTT	CASRLDRSIGEAFF
TRBJ1-2	once	NA	TRBV28	TGTGCCAGCAGTTTATCCTCCCCGGGGATGGGGGGCTACACCTTC	CASSLSSPGMGGYTF
TRBJ2-1	many	NA	TRBV7-2	TGTGCCAGCAGCTTAGGAGGCCCGGAAAATGAGCAGTTCTTC	CASSLGGPENEQFF
TRBJ1-6	NA	NA	TRBV6-5	TGTGCCAGCAGTTACTACCACCCCGGGGAGAGCTCCTATAATTCACCCCTCCACTTT	CASSYYHPGESSYNSPLHF
TRBJ2-1	few	NA	TRBV7-3	TGTGCCAGCAGCGTGGGGACCTATTATGAGCAGTTCTTC	CASSVGTYYEQFF
TRBJ1-5	NA	NA	TRBV6-2/TRBV6-3	TGTGCCAGCAGTTACTCGGATGAGGGGATTGGTCAGCCCCAGCATTTT	CASSYSDEGIGQPQHF
TRBJ1-2	NA	NA	TRBV6-2/TRBV6-3	TGTGCCAGCAACACACCGGGCTTTCGGGACTGGAGCTACACCTTC	CASNTPGFRDWSYTF
TRBJ2-3	NA	TRBD2	TRBV7-2	TGTGCCAGCAGCTGGTCCGGCGGGGGGGCCACAGATACGCAGTATTTT	CASSWSGGGATDTQYF
TRBJ2-3	NA	TRBD1	TRBV6-2/TRBV6-3	TGTACCAGCAGTTACCAGGGGGCAGGCACAGATACGCAGTATTTT	CTSSYQGAGTDTQYF
TRBJ1-5	NA	NA	TRBV20-1	TGCAGTGCTACTACAGGAGTCAATCAGCCCCAGCATTTT	CSATTGVNQPQHF
TRBJ2-5	NA	NA	TRBV14	TGTGCCAGCAGCTTACAGCTTGGGAGACGAGAGACCCAGTACTTC	CASSLQLGRRETQYF
TRBJ2-1	NA	TRBD2	TRBV29-1	TGCAGCGTCCCCGGGGGGGTCAATGAGCAGTTCTTC	CSVPGGVNEQFF
TRBJ2-1	NA	NA	TRBV6-5	TGTGCCAGCAGTTACAGGGTTTCCAACAATGAGCAGTTCTTC	CASSYRVSNNEQFF
TRBJ1-4	NA	NA	TRBV2	TGTGCCAGCAAAGGAGGGCCCGATGAAAAACTGTTTTTT	CASKGGPDEKLFF
TRBJ2-1	NA	TRBD2	TRBV7-2	TGTGCCAGCAGCCCCCAGCGGGGGGCGGGGAATCCTGAGCAGTTCTTC	CASSPQRGAGNPEQFF
TRBJ2-1	NA	TRBD2	TRBV6-2/TRBV6-3	TGTGCCAGCAGTTCTGAGGCTAGCGGGAAGGATGAGCAGTTCTTC	CASSSEASGKDEQFF
TRBJ1-2	NA	NA	TRBV9	TGTGCCAGCAGCGTTAGGGGGGGACCTCCTCCCACCTTC	CASSVRGGPPPTF
TRBJ2-4	NA	NA	TRBV25-1	TGTGCCAGCAGTCCGCCCCTCGAGCCCCGGACCAGAAACATTCAGTACTTC	CASSPPLEPRTRNIQYF
TRBJ2-7	NA	TRBD2	TRBV6-2/TRBV6-3	TGTGCCAGCAGTTACTCCCGGACTAGCGGTACCTACGAGCAGTACTTC	CASSYSRTSGTYEQYF
TRBJ1-4	NA	NA	TRBV21-1	TGTGCCAGCAGCAAATGTCAGGGCATGGGTGAAAAACTGTTTTTT	CASSKCQGMGEKLFF
TRBJ1-2	NA	NA	TRBV28	TGTGCCAGCAGTTTATTGCAGAGGACGAATGGCTACACCTTC	CASSLLQRTNGYTF
TRBJ2-1	NA	NA	TRBV27	TGTGCCAGCAGTTTGCTCGTAGACCAGGGTGAGCAGTTCTTC	CASSLLVDQGEQFF
TRBJ2-1	once	NA	TRBV3-1	TGTGCCAGCAGCCAAAATAGGGCGTACGATGAGCAGTTCTTC	CASSQNRAYDEQFF
TRBJ2-3	once	NA	TRBV9	TGTGCCAGCAGCAGGCCAAGCGGGGATACGCAGTATTTT	CASSRPSGDTQYF
TRBJ2-4	NA	NA	TRBV6-1	TGTGCCAGCAGTGTCGGTGGGACCGAATGGGCCAAAAACATTCAGTACTTC	CASSVGGTEWAKNIQYF
TRBJ1-4	few	NA	TRBV20-1	TGCAGTGCTAGAGAAGGAGGGACCGATGAAAAACTGTTTTTT	CSAREGGTDEKLFF
TRBJ1-5	NA	NA	TRBV4-2	TGTGCCAGCAGCCAAGATCCGGGCAGGACTAATCAGCCCCAGCATTTT	CASSQDPGRTNQPQHF
TRBJ2-1	few	TRBD2	TRBV29-1	TGCAGCGCCATGACTAGCGGGGGCCCCAATGAGCAGTTCTTC	CSAMTSGGPNEQFF
TRBJ2-1	few	NA	TRBV7-2	TGTGCCAGCAGCTCCAGACAGATGGATGAGCAGTTCTTC	CASSSRQMDEQFF
TRBJ1-5	few	TRBD1	TRBV29-1	TGCAGCGTTGCCCAGGGGGCCGCGAGCAATCAGCCCCAGCATTTT	CSVAQGAASNQPQHF
TRBJ2-1	NA	TRBD2	TRBV7-3	TGTGCCAGCAGCTTTTCAGGGAGGGTGGACAATGAGCAGTTCTTC	CASSFSGRVDNEQFF